The 28 T cell receptor beta chains below all came from one sample that was sequenced in a study of tissue-resident memory T cells in lung cancer. Study-level points and caveats: Per patient, the most expanded clonotype made up on average about 18% of TRM cells.

CD8+ T cells were sorted by CD103 expression. The libraries for TCR sequencing contained UMIs. TCRdb analysed the reads with MiXCR anew, one entry per CDR3 protein. The data contain a few hundred distinct CDR3 sequences, roughly 20% of them seen just once; the ten biggest clones take up 50% to 60%. Their cognate antigens are unknown. The sequenced material came from CD103+ CD8+ T cells from lung tumor tissue. These receptors were taken from a human donor with treatment-naive lung cancer (subtype not recorded).

This clonotype was picked up a small number of times. The chain employs TRBV5-6 and TRBJ2-7; D remains ambiguous. This CDR3 is built from 13 residues. The germline gives CDR1 SGHDT, CDR2 YYEEEE. Trimming shortened V by 2 bases and J by 0 bases, and 6 bases separated the two germline ends. For the CDR3, the DNA is TGTGCCAGCAGCTTCTGGAGCTCCTACGAGCAGTACTTC. This gives the protein CASSFWSSYEQYF.

By sample share, this clonotype is medium-sized (0.01 to 0.1%). Mismatch with germline at one junction end may stem from a read error. The J gene is TRBJ1-5, the V gene TRBV4-2; D ambiguous. CDR1 and CDR2 from the germline V gene are LGHNA and YNFKEQ. This CDR3 spans 13 amino acids. Here the CDR3 reads CASSQVIGQPQHF. Here the CDR3 DNA reads TGCGCCAGCAGCCAAGTAATTGGTCAGCCCCAGCATTTT.

This clonotype is deemed hyperexpanded. This rearrangement joins TRBV4-2 to TRBJ2-7; 10 bases line up with TRBD1. The V gene end was trimmed by 0 bases and the J gene end by 2 bases; junction bases not matched to a gene: 1. The CDR3 covers 15 residues. Germline CDR1 reads LGHNA; CDR2 reads YNFKEQ. This chain's CDR3 is CASSQDGTGAYEQYF. DNA of the CDR3: TGTGCCAGCAGCCAAGATGGGACAGGGGCCTACGAGCAGTACTTC.

This clonotype is labeled large. The V call is TRBV30, the J call TRBJ2-2; D not resolved. Germline V gives CDR1 GTSNPN, CDR2 SVGIG (reference sequence). Trimming took off 8 bases at V and 1 base at J, with 8 bases between the two ends. CDR3 length: 12 amino acids. The CDR3 region is CAGNGNTGELFF. CDR3 DNA: TGTGCCGGAAACGGGAACACCGGGGAGCTGTTTTTT. Together with reference TRBV30 and TRBJ2-2, the CDR3 gives the full variable domain: SQTIHQWPATLVQPVGSPLSLECTVEGTSNPNLYWYRQAAGRGLQLLFYSVGIGQISSEVPQNLSASRPQDRQFILSSKKLLLSDSGFYLCAGNGNTGELFFGEGSRLTVL.

This clonotype was seen a few times. This chain joins TRBV6-5 and TRBJ2-5; D not certain. Looked up from germline, CDR1 is MNHEY and CDR2 is SVGAGI. Trimming shortened V by 6 bases and J by 5 bases, and 13 bases separated the two germline ends. The CDR3 totals 13 residues. CDR3: CASSSPVVETQYF. For the CDR3, the DNA is TGTGCCAGCAGCTCCCCCGTGGTGGAGACCCAGTACTTC.

This clonotype is classed as large. CDR3 residues: CASSRASPDRGFLYTGELFF. For the CDR3, the DNA is TGTGCCAGCAGTCGCGCCTCGCCTGACAGGGGGTTTTTGTACACCGGGGAGCTGTTTTTT. The rearrangement uses TRBV6-2 or TRBV6-3 and TRBJ2-2; TRBD1 aligns across 9 bases. The ends lost 5 bases at V and 3 bases at J; junction bases unmatched: 19. The CDR3 consists of 20 residues. Germline lookup yields CDR1 MNHEY and CDR2 SVGEGT.

This clonotype was picked up a small number of times. The J gene is TRBJ1-1, the V gene TRBV29-1; no definite D call. V gave up 8 bases and J gave up 1 base, with 8 bases separating them. The CDR3 is made up of 11 amino acids. From germline, CDR1 is SQVTM and CDR2 ANQGSEA. The CDR3 coding sequence is TGCAGCCTATATCAGAACACTGAAGCTTTCTTT. Its translation: CSLYQNTEAFF.

Relative to its sample, this clonotype is hyperexpanded (1% or more). The genes are TRBV5-1 and TRBJ2-3; unclear D gene. This CDR3 is 17 amino acids long. Trimming shortened V by 5 bases and J by 3 bases, and 22 bases separated the two germline ends. From germline, CDR1 is SGHRS and CDR2 YFSETQ. CDR3 DNA sequence: TGCGCCAGCAGACCAAGACTCAAAGGCGACGGGACAGATACGCAGTATTTT. Its protein is CASRPRLKGDGTDTQYF. The variable domain in full, completed from reference TRBV5-1 and TRBJ2-3, reads KAGVTQTPRYLIKTRGQQVTLSCSPISGHRSVSWYQQTPGQGLQFLFEYFSETQRNKGNFPGRFSGRQFSNSRSEMNVSTLELGDSALYLCASRPRLKGDGTDTQYFGPGTRLTVL.

Turning to this clonotype: A read error is the likely source, as a far larger clone sits one nucleotide away. Since no conserved phenylalanine or tryptophan closes the CDR3, a read error is the likely cause. The rearrangement joins TRBV27 to TRBJ2-5; maybe TRBD2 (5 bases). The CDR3 sequence is 13 residues long. CDR1 is MNHEY and CDR2 is SMNVEV in the germline V gene (reference sequence). Trimming took 3 bases from V and 5 from J, leaving 10 bases between them. CDR3 loop: CASSFTGKETQYL. DNA of the CDR3: TGTGCCAGCAGTTTTACGGGAAAGGAGACCCAGTACCTC.

In this sample, this clonotype is medium-sized. The chain recombines TRBV3-1 with TRBJ2-1; 10 bases map to TRBD2. The germline V gene encodes CDR1 LGHDT and CDR2 YNNKEL (reference sequence). The CDR3 is 21 amino acids. J was trimmed by 0 bases and V by 5 bases; bases with no gene match: 19. The CDR3 sequence: CASSARVAVAGGLSSYNEQFF. CDR3 nucleotide sequence: TGTGCCAGCAGCGCGCGGGTCGCGGTAGCGGGGGGACTAAGCTCCTACAATGAGCAGTTCTTC.

V gene TRBV12-3 or TRBV12-4 combines with J gene TRBJ2-1, with D possibly matching TRBD2 (6 bases). Trimming stripped 4 bases from V and 2 bases from J, with 12 bases between. CDR3 size: 15 residues. CDR3 in DNA: TGTGCCAGCAGTTGGCTGGGAGGCCCCTACAATGAGCAGTTCTTC. It yields the protein CASSWLGGPYNEQFF.

This clonotype was detected once. This chain uses TRBV6-2 or TRBV6-3 with TRBJ2-1; D gene unclear. V gave up 2 bases and J gave up 2 bases, with 13 bases separating them. The CDR3 runs 16 residues. CDR1 is MNHEY, CDR2 SVGEGT, per germline. In DNA, the CDR3 is TGTGCCAGCAGTTACGTCGCGGAGCCACCCTACAATGAGCAGTTCTTC. This codes for CASSYVAEPPYNEQFF.

By share, this clonotype counts as medium-sized. The CDR3 DNA is TGCGCCAGCAGCTTGCAGGGTAACTATGGCTACACCTTC. This gives the protein CASSLQGNYGYTF. The V and J genes are TRBV5-1 and TRBJ1-2, with D possibly TRBD1 on 5 matching bases. Germline CDR1 is SGHRS and CDR2 is YFSETQ. The CDR3 loop spans 13 amino acids. Trimming cost V 1 base and J 1 base, with 5 bases left between them.

By sample share, this clonotype is large. This chain links TRBV5-5 with TRBJ1-4; TRBD1 agrees at 7 bases. After removal of 1 base from V and 0 bases from J, the junction contained 9 bases not matched to a gene. This CDR3 comprises 18 residues. CDR1 and CDR2 (germline): SGHKS, YYEKEE (reference sequence). CDR3 bases: TGTGCCAGCAGCTTGCGGGCAGGGACAGCAGCAACTAATGAAAAACTGTTTTTT. It translates to CASSLRAGTAATNEKLFF.

By share, this clonotype ranks as large (0.1 to 1%). The gene calls are TRBV3-1 and TRBJ2-2; D is unresolved. Germline CDR1 LGHDT, CDR2 YNNKEL (reference sequence). This CDR3 has 15 residues. V lost 0 bases to trimming and J lost 0 bases, with 5 bases between them. The CDR3 DNA sequence: TGTGCCAGCAGCCAAGATGGGACGAACACCGGGGAGCTGTTTTTT. It is translated as CASSQDGTNTGELFF.

This sequence joins TRBV12-3 or TRBV12-4 and TRBJ2-7; tentatively, D is TRBD1 (5 bases). The CDR3 contains 13 residues. The ends were cut back, 1 base at V and 5 bases at J, with 9 bases in the middle. CDR3 bases: TGTGCCAGCAGTTTAGGACAGCTCAACGAGCAGTACTTC. It is translated as CASSLGQLNEQYF.

This clonotype is judged medium-sized. The V and J genes are TRBV19 and TRBJ2-2; the D gene is possibly TRBD2 (5 bases). CDR3 length: 14 amino acids. V was trimmed by 3 bases and J by 4 bases, leaving 9 bases between them. The germline V gene has CDR1 LNHDA and CDR2 SQIVND (reference sequence). The CDR3 is CASSILGLTGELFF. The CDR3 DNA reads TGTGCCAGTAGTATCTTAGGACTCACCGGGGAGCTGTTTTTT.

There are a few counts of this clonotype. J is TRBJ1-2 and V is TRBV6-4, with D perhaps matching TRBD1 (5 bases). This CDR3 has 15 amino acids. V shed 6 bases and J shed 3 bases, with 17 bases lying between them. Germline CDR1 is MRHNA and CDR2 is SNTAGT. CDR3 DNA sequence: TGTGCCAGCAGGGACGACAGCCGCTCCCACTATGGCTACACCTTC. Translating it yields CASRDDSRSHYGYTF.

V usage is TRBV15 and J usage is TRBJ2-3; 7 nucleotides match TRBD2. Germline CDR1 LNHNV, CDR2 YYDKDF (reference sequence). J gave up 0 bases and V 5 bases, and 11 bases lay outside the gene matches. This CDR3 is 17 amino acids long. CDR3: CATSVGLQGSSTDTQYF. The CDR3 DNA reads as TGTGCCACCAGCGTGGGACTACAAGGATCTAGCACAGATACGCAGTATTTT.

The rearrangement links TRBV7-3 to TRBJ2-1, with 9 bases identical to TRBD1. CDR3 length equals 23 residues. The trim removed 5 bases at V and 3 bases at J, leaving 29 bases unmatched. CDR1 is SGHTA and CDR2 is FQGTGA in the germline V gene. CDR3 DNA: TGTGCCAGCAGCCCGACAGGGGCTCCAATGAGCAGTTCCCCGGACAGGGGCTACAATGAGCAGTTCTTC. This translates into CASSPTGAPMSSSPDRGYNEQFF.

In this sample, this clonotype is medium-sized. J is TRBJ2-7 and V is TRBV6-5; the D is unclear. Looked up from germline, CDR1 is MNHEY and CDR2 is SVGAGI. With 2 bases removed from V and 2 bases from J, the gap between germline ends came to 16 bases. The CDR3 runs 16 residues. Written as DNA, the CDR3 is TGTGCCAGCAGTTACACGCCTTGGGCAGGACCCTACGAGCAGTACTTC. Translating gives CASSYTPWAGPYEQYF.

By share of the sample, this clonotype is large (0.1 to 1%). V and J are TRBV12-3 or TRBV12-4 and TRBJ2-5; possibly TRBD2 for D (5 bases). The V end was cut by 3 bases, the J end by 5 bases, with 10 bases between. The length of the CDR3 is 13 residues. This CDR3 reads CASSFTGKETQYF. The CDR3 coding sequence is TGTGCCAGCAGTTTTACGGGAAAGGAGACCCAGTACTTC.

The chain couples TRBV14 to TRBJ2-7, with D tentatively TRBD1 or TRBD2 (5 bases each). Trimming left V 4 bases short and J 2 bases short, with 12 bases between. This CDR3 comprises 14 residues. Germline assignment: CDR1 SGHDN and CDR2 FVKESK. CDR3 loop: CASSRVRGAYEQYF. The CDR3 DNA reads TGTGCCAGCAGCCGAGTTAGAGGGGCCTACGAGCAGTACTTC.

This clonotype is hyperexpanded in the sample. This chain uses TRBV20-1 with TRBJ2-3; weak D call: TRBD1 (5 bases). CDR3 length: 14 amino acids. Germline lookup yields CDR1 DFQATT and CDR2 SNEGSKA (reference sequence). V was pared by 4 bases and J by 1 base, with 12 bases between. The CDR3 bases are TGCAGTGCTATTCAGGGTTTGGGCACAGATACGCAGTATTTT. Protein: CSAIQGLGTDTQYF.

The chain carries TRBV12-3 or TRBV12-4 and TRBJ1-1; no clear D gene. CDR3 size: 16 residues. V was trimmed by 5 bases and J by 4 bases, leaving 20 bases between them. In DNA form, the CDR3 reads TGTGCCAGCAGTGACCGGGAGGATGCAGTTAGCACTGAAGCTTTCTTT. It encodes CASSDREDAVSTEAFF.

Sample share makes this clonotype large. The rearrangement uses TRBV7-2 and TRBJ2-3; D not resolved. The CDR3 extends over 14 amino acids. V lost 1 base, J lost 6 bases, and 11 bases lay in between. Germline CDR1 reads SGHTA; CDR2 reads FQGNSA. CDR3 nucleotides: TGTGCCAGCAGCTTAGATGGGCCTCTGGATACGCAGTATTTT. It translates to CASSLDGPLDTQYF.

This clonotype has a single count. This may be a read error: a much more frequent sequence differs by one nucleotide. V gene TRBV5-1 combines with J gene TRBJ2-7; perhaps TRBD1 as D (6 bases). The germline CDR1 and CDR2 sequences are SGHRS and YFSETQ. V lost 1 base and J 8 bases, leaving 28 bases between the germline ends. The length of the CDR3 is 18 residues. This chain's CDR3 is CASSLLGPVGRGDDKQYF. Written as DNA, the CDR3 is TGCGCCAGCAGCTTGTTAGGCCCCGTCGGCAGGGGTGATGACAAGCAGTACTTC.

This clonotype was counted only a few times. This chain links TRBV7-2 with TRBJ2-5, with 7 bases fitting TRBD2. Unmatched junction bases numbered 7, after V lost 5 bases and J lost 4 bases. CDR1 and CDR2 from the germline V gene are SGHTA and FQGNSA. The CDR3 contains 14 residues. As DNA, the CDR3 is TGTGCCAGCAGCCTTTACGGGGGGACAGAGACCCAGTACTTC. This gives the protein CASSLYGGTETQYF. Based on the CDR3 plus reference TRBV7-2 and TRBJ2-5, the full variable domain is GAGVSQSPSNKVTEKGKDVELRCDPISGHTALYWYRQSLGQGLEFLIYFQGNSAPDKSGLPSDRFSAERTGGSVSTLTIQRTQQEDSAVYLCASSLYGGTETQYFGPGTRLLVL.